This T cell receptor (beta chain) is drawn from a study of cytomegalovirus exposure and HLA in healthy donors. Whole-study results and caveats: Most TCRs appeared rarely, but some public TCRs recurred in many donors. One later analysis, an examination of the 90 to 150 validation repertoires, found that first-cohort TCR clusters tended to co-occur in them.

Germline CDR1 is SQVTM and CDR2 is ANQGSEA. The V segment lost 7 bases and the J segment 0 bases; nucleotides outside the gene matches: 14. CDR3 length: 18 residues. As for this clone: The antigen is unknown.

Produced via immunoSEQ multiplex PCR; TCRdb's table is partial and in-frame only. In the table there are 110,000 to 150,000 clones, approximately 90% of which are singletons. The sample taken for sequencing was PBMCs. The chain employs TRBV29-1 and TRBJ2-1, with TRBD2 matching 11 bases. This receptor was obtained from a woman in her twenties or thirties in good health and CMV-seropositive. This CDR3 reads CSAYRGTSGGGSYNEQFF. CDR3 nucleotide sequence: TGCAGCGCCTACAGAGGGACTAGCGGAGGGGGCTCCTACAATGAGCAGTTCTTC.